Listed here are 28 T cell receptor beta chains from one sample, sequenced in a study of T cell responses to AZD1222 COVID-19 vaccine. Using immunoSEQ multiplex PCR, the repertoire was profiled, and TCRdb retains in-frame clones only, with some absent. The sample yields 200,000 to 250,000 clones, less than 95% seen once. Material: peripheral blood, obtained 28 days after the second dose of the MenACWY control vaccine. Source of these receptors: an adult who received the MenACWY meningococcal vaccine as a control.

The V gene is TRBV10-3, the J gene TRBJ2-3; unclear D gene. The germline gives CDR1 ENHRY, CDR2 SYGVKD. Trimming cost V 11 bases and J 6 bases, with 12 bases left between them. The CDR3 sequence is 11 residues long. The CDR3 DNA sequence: TGTGCCGTCCAATTAGTGGATACGCAGTATTTT. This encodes CAVQLVDTQYF.

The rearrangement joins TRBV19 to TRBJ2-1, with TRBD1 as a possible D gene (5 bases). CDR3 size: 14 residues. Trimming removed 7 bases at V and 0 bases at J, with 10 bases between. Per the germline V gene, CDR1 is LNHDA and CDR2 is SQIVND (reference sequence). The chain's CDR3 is CASNTDSSYNEQFF. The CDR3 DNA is TGTGCCAGTAATACAGACAGCTCCTACAATGAGCAGTTCTTC.

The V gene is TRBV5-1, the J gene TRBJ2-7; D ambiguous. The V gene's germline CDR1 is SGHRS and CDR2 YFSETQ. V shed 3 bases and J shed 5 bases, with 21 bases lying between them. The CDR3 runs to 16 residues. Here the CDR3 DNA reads TGCGCCAGCAGCTCGGGCCGGTCTGAGATCCTCCACGAGCAGTACTTC. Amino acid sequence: CASSSGRSEILHEQYF.

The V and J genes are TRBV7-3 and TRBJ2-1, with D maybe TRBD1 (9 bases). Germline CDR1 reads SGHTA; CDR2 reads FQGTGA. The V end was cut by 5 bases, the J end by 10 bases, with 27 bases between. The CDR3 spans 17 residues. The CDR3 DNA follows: TGTGCCAGCAGCCCCGGGGGGGACAGGGTGGGAGGTAGGGAGCAGTTCTTC. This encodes CASSPGGDRVGGREQFF.

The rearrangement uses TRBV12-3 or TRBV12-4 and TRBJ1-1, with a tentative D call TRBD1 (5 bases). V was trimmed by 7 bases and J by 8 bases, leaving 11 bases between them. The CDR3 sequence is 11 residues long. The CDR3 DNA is TGTGCCAGCATCGGGACTCACGAAGCTTTCTTT. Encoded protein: CASIGTHEAFF.

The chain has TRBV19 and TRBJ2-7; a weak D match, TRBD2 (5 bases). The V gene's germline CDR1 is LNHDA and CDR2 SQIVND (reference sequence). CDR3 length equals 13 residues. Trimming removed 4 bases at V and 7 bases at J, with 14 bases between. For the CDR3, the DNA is TGTGCCAGTAGTACTTACAAGGACTCAGAGCAGTACTTC. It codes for CASSTYKDSEQYF.

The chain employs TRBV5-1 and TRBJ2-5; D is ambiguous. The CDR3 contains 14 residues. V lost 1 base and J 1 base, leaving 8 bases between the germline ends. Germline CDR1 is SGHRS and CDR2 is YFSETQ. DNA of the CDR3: TGCGCCAGCAGCTTGTTCTCCGTCCAAGAGACCCAGTACTTC. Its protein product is CASSLFSVQETQYF.

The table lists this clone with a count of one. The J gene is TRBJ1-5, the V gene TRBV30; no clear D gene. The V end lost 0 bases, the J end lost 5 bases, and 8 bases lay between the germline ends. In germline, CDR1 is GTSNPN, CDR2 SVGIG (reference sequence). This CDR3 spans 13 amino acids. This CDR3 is CAWSVQWDQPQHF. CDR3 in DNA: TGTGCCTGGAGTGTACAGTGGGATCAGCCCCAGCATTTT.

This CDR3 reads CASGSSSGSSYNEQFF. In DNA form, the CDR3 reads TGTGCTAGTGGTTCCAGTAGCGGGAGCTCCTACAATGAGCAGTTCTTC. This chain connects TRBV12-5 to TRBJ2-1; the match to TRBD2 covers 9 bases. The CDR3 spans 16 residues. Per germline, CDR1 LGHNT and CDR2 FRNRAP. V trimming: 4 bases; J trimming: 0 bases; junction bases outside the gene matches: 4.

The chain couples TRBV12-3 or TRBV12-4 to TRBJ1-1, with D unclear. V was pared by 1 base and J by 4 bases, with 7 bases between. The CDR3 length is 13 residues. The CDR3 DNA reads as TGTGCCAGCAGTTTAGATCCCTCCACTGAAGCTTTCTTT. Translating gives CASSLDPSTEAFF.

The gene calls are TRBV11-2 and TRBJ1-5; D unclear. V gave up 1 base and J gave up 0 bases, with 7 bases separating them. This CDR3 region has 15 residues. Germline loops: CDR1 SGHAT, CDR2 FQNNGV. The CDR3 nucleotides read TGTGCCAGCAGCTTAGGACCGTATAGCAATCAGCCCCAGCATTTT. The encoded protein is CASSLGPYSNQPQHF.

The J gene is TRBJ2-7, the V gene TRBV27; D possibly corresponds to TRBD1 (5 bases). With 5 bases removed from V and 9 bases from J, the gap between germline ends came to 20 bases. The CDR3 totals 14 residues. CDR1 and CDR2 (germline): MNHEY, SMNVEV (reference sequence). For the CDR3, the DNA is TGTGCCAGCAGTGCCGCAACCCCTAGGGGCTGGCAGTACTTC. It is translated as CASSAATPRGWQYF.

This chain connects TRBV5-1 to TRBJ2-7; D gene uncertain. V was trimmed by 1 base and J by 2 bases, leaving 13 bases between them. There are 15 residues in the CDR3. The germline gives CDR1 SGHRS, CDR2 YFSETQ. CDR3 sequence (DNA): TGCGCCAGCAGCTTGTTAGGTGCTGTTACCTACGAGCAGTACTTC. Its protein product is CASSLLGAVTYEQYF. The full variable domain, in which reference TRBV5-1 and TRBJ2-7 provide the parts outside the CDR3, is KAGVTQTPRYLIKTRGQQVTLSCSPISGHRSVSWYQQTPGQGLQFLFEYFSETQRNKGNFPGRFSGRQFSNSRSEMNVSTLELGDSALYLCASSLLGAVTYEQYFGPGTRLTVT.

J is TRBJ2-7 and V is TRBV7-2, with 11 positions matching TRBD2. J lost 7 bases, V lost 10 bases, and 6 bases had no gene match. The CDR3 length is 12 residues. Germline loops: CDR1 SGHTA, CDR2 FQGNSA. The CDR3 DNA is TGTGCCACCTCGGGACTAGCGGAAGAGCAGTACTTC. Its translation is CATSGLAEEQYF.

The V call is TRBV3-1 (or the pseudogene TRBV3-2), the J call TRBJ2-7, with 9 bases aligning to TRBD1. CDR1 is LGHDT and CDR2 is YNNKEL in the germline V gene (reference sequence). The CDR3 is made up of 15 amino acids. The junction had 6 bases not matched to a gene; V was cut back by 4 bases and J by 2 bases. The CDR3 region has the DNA TGTGCCAGCAGCCCTGGACAGGGGTCAGCCTACGAGCAGTACTTC. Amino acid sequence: CASSPGQGSAYEQYF.

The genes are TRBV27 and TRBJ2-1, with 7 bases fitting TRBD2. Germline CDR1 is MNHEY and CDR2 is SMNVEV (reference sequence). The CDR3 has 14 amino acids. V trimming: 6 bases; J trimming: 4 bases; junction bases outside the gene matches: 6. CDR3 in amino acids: CASSSGTIYNEQFF. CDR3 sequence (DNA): TGTGCCAGCAGCAGCGGGACCATTTACAATGAGCAGTTCTTC.

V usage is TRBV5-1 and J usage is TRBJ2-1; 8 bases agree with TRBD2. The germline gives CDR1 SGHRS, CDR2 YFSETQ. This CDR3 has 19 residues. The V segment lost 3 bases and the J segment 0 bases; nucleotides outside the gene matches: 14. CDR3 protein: CASSSRASGLPSSYNEQFF. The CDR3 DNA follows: TGCGCCAGCAGCTCTCGGGCTAGCGGGCTTCCGAGCTCCTACAATGAGCAGTTCTTC.

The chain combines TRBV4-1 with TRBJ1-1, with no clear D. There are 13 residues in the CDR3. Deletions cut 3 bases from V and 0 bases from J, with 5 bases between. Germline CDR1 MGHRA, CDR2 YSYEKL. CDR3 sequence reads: CASSHPLNTEAFF. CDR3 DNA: TGCGCCAGCAGCCACCCTTTGAACACTGAAGCTTTCTTT.

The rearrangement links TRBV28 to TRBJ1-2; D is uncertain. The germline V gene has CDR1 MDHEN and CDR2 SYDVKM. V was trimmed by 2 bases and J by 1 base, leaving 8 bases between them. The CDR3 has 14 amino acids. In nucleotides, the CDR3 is TGTGCCAGCAGTTTAGGGGATTTTAACTATGGCTACACCTTC. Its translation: CASSLGDFNYGYTF.

CDR3 sequence reads: CASSSRDRGTETQYF. CDR3 nucleotides: TGTGCCAGCAGCTCCCGGGACAGGGGAACAGAGACCCAGTACTTC. This rearrangement joins TRBV11-2 to TRBJ2-5; the match to TRBD1 covers 10 bases. Trimming took 4 bases from V and 4 from J; bases not matched to a gene: 6. There are 15 residues in the CDR3. Germline V lookup: CDR1 SGHAT, CDR2 FQNNGV.

CDR3 nucleotide sequence: TGTGCCAGCAGCCCCCTCAGGGCAACAGACGAGCAGTACTTC. This sequence encodes CASSPLRATDEQYF. The chain is built from TRBV7-6 and TRBJ2-7, with D possibly TRBD1 on 5 matching bases. Trimming removed 5 bases at V and 5 bases at J, with 16 bases between. CDR1 is SGHVS, CDR2 FNYEAQ, per germline. The CDR3 is made up of 14 amino acids.

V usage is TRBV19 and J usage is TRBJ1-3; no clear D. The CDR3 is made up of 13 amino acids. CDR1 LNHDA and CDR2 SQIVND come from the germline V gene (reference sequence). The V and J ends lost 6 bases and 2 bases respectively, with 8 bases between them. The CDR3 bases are TGTGCCAGTAGAGAGGTAGCTGGAAACACCATATATTTT. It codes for CASREVAGNTIYF.

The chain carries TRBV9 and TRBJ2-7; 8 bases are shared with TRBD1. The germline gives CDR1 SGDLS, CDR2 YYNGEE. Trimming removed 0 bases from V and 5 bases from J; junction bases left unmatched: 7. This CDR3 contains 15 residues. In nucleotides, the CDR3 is TGTGCCAGCAGCGTAGCTGGGTGGACAGGGAACGAGCAGTACTTC. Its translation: CASSVAGWTGNEQYF.

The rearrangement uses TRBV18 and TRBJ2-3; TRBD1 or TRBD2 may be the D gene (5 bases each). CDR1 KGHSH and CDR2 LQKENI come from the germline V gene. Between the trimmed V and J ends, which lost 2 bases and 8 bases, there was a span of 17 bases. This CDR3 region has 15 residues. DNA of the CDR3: TGTGCCAGCTCACCAGAGGGGACCGGCATCTCTACGCAGTATTTT. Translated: CASSPEGTGISTQYF.

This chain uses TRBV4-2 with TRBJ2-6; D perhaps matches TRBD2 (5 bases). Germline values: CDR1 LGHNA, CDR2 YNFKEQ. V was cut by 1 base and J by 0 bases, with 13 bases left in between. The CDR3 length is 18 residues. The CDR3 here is CASSQGFEGSSGANVLTF. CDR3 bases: TGTGCCAGCAGCCAAGGGTTTGAGGGTTCCTCTGGGGCCAACGTCCTGACTTTC.

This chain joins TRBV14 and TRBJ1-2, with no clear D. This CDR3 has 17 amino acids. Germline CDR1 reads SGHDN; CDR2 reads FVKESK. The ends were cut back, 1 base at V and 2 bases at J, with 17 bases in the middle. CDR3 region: CASSQVKGMTRNYGYTF. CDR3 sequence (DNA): TGTGCCAGCAGCCAAGTAAAGGGAATGACACGGAACTATGGCTACACCTTC.

The CDR3 here is CASSPRTSGLSYNEQFF. For the CDR3, the DNA is TGTGCCAGCAGCCCCCGGACTAGCGGGCTCTCCTACAATGAGCAGTTCTTC. The V and J genes are TRBV9 and TRBJ2-1; 11 bases agree with TRBD2. The ends lost 4 bases at V and 0 bases at J; junction bases unmatched: 6. The CDR3 is 17 residues long. Germline V gene data show CDR1 as SGDLS and CDR2 as YYNGEE.

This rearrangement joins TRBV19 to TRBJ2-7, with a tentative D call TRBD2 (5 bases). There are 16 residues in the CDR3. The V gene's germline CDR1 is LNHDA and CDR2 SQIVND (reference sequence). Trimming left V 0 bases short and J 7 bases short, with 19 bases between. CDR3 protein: CASSIDGETALGEQYF. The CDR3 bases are TGTGCCAGTAGTATAGATGGGGAGACGGCCCTTGGAGAGCAGTACTTC.